The rows below give T cell receptor beta chains drawn from one sample of a study of shared clonotypes between healthy human individuals. Produced via immunoSEQ multiplex PCR; TCRdb's table is partial and in-frame only. Here the sample spans around 1.5 million clones, approximately 98% being singletons. Sequences were obtained from naive CD4+ T cells sorted from blood. These receptors all stem from a man aged 25 to 40 in good health. Each CDR3 is given with its conserved first and last residue. D genes are given only for firm matches. Clone size is not always given. Where it is, it says once, few, many or a class for expanded clones.

j_gene	v_gene	abundance	d_gene	CDR3nt	CDR3aa
TRBJ2-3	TRBV19	-	-	TGTGCCAGTAGGCACGTTGGAGGGGTAAATACGCAGTATTTT	CASRHVGGVNTQYF
TRBJ2-7	TRBV2	-	-	TGTGCCAGCAGTGAACCGAGGTGGGAGCAGTACTTC	CASSEPRWEQYF
TRBJ1-4	TRBV19	-	-	TGTGCCAGTAGTGGCGGGGCCCTCCTTAATGAAAAACTGTTTTTT	CASSGGALLNEKLFF
TRBJ2-1	TRBV7-6	-	TRBD2	TGTGCCAGCAGCTTTCAGCGGGGTTCCTACAATGAGCAGTTCTTC	CASSFQRGSYNEQFF
TRBJ2-5	TRBV9	few	-	TGTGCCAGCAGCGTAGTCGGAGAGACCCAGTACTTC	CASSVVGETQYF
TRBJ2-5	TRBV5-4	-	-	TGTGCCAGCAGCGGCGTGGGGAAAGAGACCCAGTACTTC	CASSGVGKETQYF
TRBJ2-3	TRBV9	-	-	TGTGCCAGCAGCGTAGTTGGGGTGAGCACAGATACGCAGTATTTT	CASSVVGVSTDTQYF
TRBJ2-2	TRBV25-1	-	-	TGTGCCAGCCTCGGGGCCACCGGGGAGCTGTTTTTT	CASLGATGELFF
TRBJ1-5	TRBV2	-	-	TGTGCCAGTCAGGGTAATAATCAGCCCCAGCATTTT	CASQGNNQPQHF
TRBJ2-2	TRBV4-1	-	-	TGCGCCAGCAGCCCCAGAGAGGGAACAGGGTATGGGTTGACCGGGGAGCTGTTTTTT	CASSPREGTGYGLTGELFF
TRBJ2-3	TRBV28	-	TRBD2	TGTGCCAGCAGTTCGACTAGCGGGGTCGGTTTGGATACGCAGTATTTT	CASSSTSGVGLDTQYF
TRBJ1-4	TRBV5-1	-	TRBD1	TGCGCCAGCACTTCACAGGGGGGTAATGAAAAACTGTTTTTT	CASTSQGGNEKLFF
TRBJ1-1	TRBV10-3	-	-	TGTGCCATCAGTAATCGAGGGGGATCTCGTGAAGCTTTCTTT	CAISNRGGSREAFF
TRBJ2-1	TRBV9	-	-	TGTGCCAGCAGCGTAGGGAAGGTCTATAATGAGCAGTTCTTC	CASSVGKVYNEQFF
TRBJ2-7	TRBV6-5	-	TRBD1	TGTGCCAGCAGCAGACAGGGTTCCTACGAGCAGTACTTC	CASSRQGSYEQYF
TRBJ2-7	TRBV18	-	TRBD2	TGTGCCAGCTCACCATTGGGACTAGCCAGCCACTACGAGCAGTACTTC	CASSPLGLASHYEQYF
TRBJ1-2	TRBV7-9	-	-	TGTGCCAGCAGCTTCAGGGAGTCTAACTATGGCTACACCTTC	CASSFRESNYGYTF
TRBJ2-1	TRBV19	-	TRBD2	TGTGCCAGTAGTATGATGCCGGGACTAGCGGGTTACAATGAGCAGTTCTTC	CASSMMPGLAGYNEQFF
TRBJ2-7	TRBV2	once	TRBD1	TGTGCCAGCAAGACAGGGTCCTACGAGCAGTACTTC	CASKTGSYEQYF
TRBJ2-1	TRBV14	once	-	TGTGCCAGCAGCCCGGCTAGGTTGGCCTCCTACAATGAGCAGTTCTTC	CASSPARLASYNEQFF
TRBJ2-7	TRBV27	-	-	TGTGCCAGCAGTCCGTCCGGGACCGCCCCCTACGAGCAGTACTTC	CASSPSGTAPYEQYF
TRBJ1-1	TRBV10-1	-	TRBD1	TGCGCCAGCAGCAGGGACAGAAGAACGACTGAAGCTTTCTTT	CASSRDRRTTEAFF
TRBJ2-1	TRBV5-1	-	-	TGCGCCAGCAGCTTGGCCAAGGGATCAAGGTACAATGAGCAGTTCTTC	CASSLAKGSRYNEQFF
TRBJ1-2	TRBV27	-	TRBD1	TGTGCCAGCGGTACAGGGGAACGCTATGGCTACACCTTC	CASGTGERYGYTF
TRBJ1-1	TRBV18	-	-	TGTGCCAGCTCACCACAGGATGGGGCGGGCAGAAGGACTGAAGCTTTCTTT	CASSPQDGAGRRTEAFF
TRBJ2-3	TRBV29-1	-	-	TGCAGCGTTGAAAAAGGGGGAAGGAGAGATACGCAGTATTTT	CSVEKGGRRDTQYF
TRBJ2-2	TRBV6-5	-	-	TGTGCCAGCAGTTACTCGGGGCAGTCGGACACCGGGGAGCTGTTTTTT	CASSYSGQSDTGELFF
TRBJ2-7	TRBV7-9	-	TRBD2	TGTGCCAGCAGCTTAGACGGGGCGGGAGGGCTCGAGCAGTACTTC	CASSLDGAGGLEQYF
TRBJ2-5	TRBV10-2	-	-	TGCGCCAGCAGCCTGATCAGCCCCCAAGAGACCCAGTACTTC	CASSLISPQETQYF
TRBJ2-7	TRBV28	-	-	TGTGCCAGCAGAGGTCCCAACTCCGAGCAGTACTTC	CASRGPNSEQYF
TRBJ2-2	TRBV7-7	-	TRBD2	TGTGCTAGCAGCCTCGGGACTAGAGCGAACACCGGGGAGCTGTTTTTT	CASSLGTRANTGELFF
TRBJ2-5	TRBV5-1	-	-	TGCGCCAGCAGCTTGCCGGCAAAAGAGACCCAGTACTTC	CASSLPAKETQYF
TRBJ2-7	TRBV19	-	-	TGTGCCAGTAGTACCGGTGGGGGCTACGAGCAGTACTTC	CASSTGGGYEQYF
TRBJ2-5	TRBV28	-	TRBD2	TGTGCCAGCTATAGCGGGAGGTTGGAGACCCAGTACTTC	CASYSGRLETQYF
TRBJ2-7	TRBV7-2	-	TRBD1	TGTGCCAGCAGCTCGAGACAGGGCAGCTACGAGCAGTACTTC	CASSSRQGSYEQYF
TRBJ2-5	TRBV7-7	-	-	TGTGCTAGCAGCCCGACAGGACTTCAAGAGACCCAGTACTTC	CASSPTGLQETQYF
TRBJ2-2	TRBV6-1	-	-	TGTGCCAGCAGTGAAATGGCAGAGGGGAACGGGGAGCTGTTTTTT	CASSEMAEGNGELFF
TRBJ1-5	TRBV28	-	-	TGTGCCAGCAGTTTAGTAGGGCCTATCGGTCAGCCCCAGCATTTT	CASSLVGPIGQPQHF
TRBJ2-7	TRBV4-1	-	TRBD2	TGCGCCAGCAGCCGGCCGGGACTAGCTTGGGAGCAGTACTTC	CASSRPGLAWEQYF
TRBJ2-7	TRBV6-5	-	-	TGTGCCAGCCTAAAGAAGACTAGGCGAGGGTACGAGCAGTACTTC	CASLKKTRRGYEQYF